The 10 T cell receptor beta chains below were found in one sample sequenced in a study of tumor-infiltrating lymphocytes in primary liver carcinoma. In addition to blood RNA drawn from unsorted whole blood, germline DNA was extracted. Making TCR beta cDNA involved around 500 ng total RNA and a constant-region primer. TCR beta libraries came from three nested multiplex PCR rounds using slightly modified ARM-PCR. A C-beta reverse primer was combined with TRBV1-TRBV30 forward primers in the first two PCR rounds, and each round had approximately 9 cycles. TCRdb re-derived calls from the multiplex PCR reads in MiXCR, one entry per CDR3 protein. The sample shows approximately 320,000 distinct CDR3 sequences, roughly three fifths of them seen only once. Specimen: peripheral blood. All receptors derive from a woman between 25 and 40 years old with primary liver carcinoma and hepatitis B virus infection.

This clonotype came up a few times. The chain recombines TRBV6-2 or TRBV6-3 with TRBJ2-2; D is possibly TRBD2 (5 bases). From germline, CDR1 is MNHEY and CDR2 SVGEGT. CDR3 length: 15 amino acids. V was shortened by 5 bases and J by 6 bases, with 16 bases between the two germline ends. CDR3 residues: CASSTPMRAPGELFF. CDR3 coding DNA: TGTGCCAGCAGTACCCCCATGAGGGCCCCCGGGGAGCTGTTTTTT.

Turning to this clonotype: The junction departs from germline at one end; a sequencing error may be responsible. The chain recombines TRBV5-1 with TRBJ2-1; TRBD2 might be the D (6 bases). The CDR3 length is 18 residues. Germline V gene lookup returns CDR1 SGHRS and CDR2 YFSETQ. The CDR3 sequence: CASSLDDLGTSSYNERFF. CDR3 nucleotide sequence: TGCGCCAGCAGCTTGGATGACCTGGGCACTAGCTCCTACAATGAGCGGTTCTTC. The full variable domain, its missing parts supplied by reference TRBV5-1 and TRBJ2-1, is KAGVTQTPRYLIKTRGQQVTLSCSPISGHRSVSWYQQTPGQGLQFLFEYFSETQRNKGNFPGRFSGRQFSNSRSEMNVSTLELGDSALYLCASSLDDLGTSSYNERFFGPGTRLTVL.

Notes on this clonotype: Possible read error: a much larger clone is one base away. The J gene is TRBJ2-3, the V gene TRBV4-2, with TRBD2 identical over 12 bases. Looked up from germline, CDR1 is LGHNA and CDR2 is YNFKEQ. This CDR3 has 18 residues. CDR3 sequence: CASSQDPLAGGSTDTRYF. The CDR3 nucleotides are TGTGCCAGCAGCCAAGATCCCCTAGCGGGAGGGAGCACAGATACGCGGTATTTT.

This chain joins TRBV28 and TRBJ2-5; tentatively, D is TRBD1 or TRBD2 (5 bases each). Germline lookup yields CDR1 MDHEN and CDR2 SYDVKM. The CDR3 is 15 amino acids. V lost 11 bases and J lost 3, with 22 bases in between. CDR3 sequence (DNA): TGTGCCTGCTCCGGGACCAAAGGGCCCAAAGAGACCCAGTACTTC. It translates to CACSGTKGPKETQYF.

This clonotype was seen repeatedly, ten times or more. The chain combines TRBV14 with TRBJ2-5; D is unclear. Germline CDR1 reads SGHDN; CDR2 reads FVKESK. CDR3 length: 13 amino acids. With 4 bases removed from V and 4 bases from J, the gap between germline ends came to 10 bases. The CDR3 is CASSLTDLETQYF. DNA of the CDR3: TGTGCCAGCAGCCTTACCGACCTAGAGACCCAGTACTTC.

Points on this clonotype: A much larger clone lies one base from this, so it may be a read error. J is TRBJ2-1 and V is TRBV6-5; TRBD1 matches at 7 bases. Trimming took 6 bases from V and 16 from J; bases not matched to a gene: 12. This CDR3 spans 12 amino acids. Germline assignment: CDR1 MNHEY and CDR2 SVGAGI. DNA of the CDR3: TGTGCCAGCAGGAGACAGGGCTACAATGTCTTCTTC. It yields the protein CASRRQGYNVFF.

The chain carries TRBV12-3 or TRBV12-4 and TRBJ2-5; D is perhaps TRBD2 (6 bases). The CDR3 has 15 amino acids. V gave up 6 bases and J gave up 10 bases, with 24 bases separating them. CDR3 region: CASSTYPGSVGIQYF. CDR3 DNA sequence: TGTGCCAGCAGCACCTATCCCGGGAGCGTAGGGATCCAGTACTTC.

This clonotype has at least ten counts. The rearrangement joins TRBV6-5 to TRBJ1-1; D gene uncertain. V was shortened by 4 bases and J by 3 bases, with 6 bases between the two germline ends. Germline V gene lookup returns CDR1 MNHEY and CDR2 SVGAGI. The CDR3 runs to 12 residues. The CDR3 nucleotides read TGTGCCAGCAGTTCACAGCACACTGAAGCTTTCTTT. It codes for CASSSQHTEAFF.

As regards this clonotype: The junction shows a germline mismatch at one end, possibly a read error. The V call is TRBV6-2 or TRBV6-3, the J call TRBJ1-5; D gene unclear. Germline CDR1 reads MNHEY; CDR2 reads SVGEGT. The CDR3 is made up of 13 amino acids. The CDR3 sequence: CVSRLTQNQPQHF. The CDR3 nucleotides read TGTGTCAGCAGGCTGACTCAAAATCAGCCCCAGCATTTT.

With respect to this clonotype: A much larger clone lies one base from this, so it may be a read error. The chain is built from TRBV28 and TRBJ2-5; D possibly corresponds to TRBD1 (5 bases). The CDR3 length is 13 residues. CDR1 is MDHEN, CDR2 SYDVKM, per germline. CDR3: CVSRAGLEETQYF. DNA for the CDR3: TGTGTCAGCAGGGCAGGGCTGGAAGAGACCCAGTACTTC. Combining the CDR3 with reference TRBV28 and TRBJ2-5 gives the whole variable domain DVKVTQSSRYLVKRTGEKVFLECVQDMDHENMFWYRQDPGLGLRLIYFSYDVKMKEKGDIPEGYSVSREKKERFSLILESASTNQTSMYLCVSRAGLEETQYFGPGTRLLVL.